This T cell receptor beta chain is from a study of T cell changes during pregnancy in multiple sclerosis. The table came from immunoSEQ multiplex PCR; TCRdb's copy has only in-frame clones and leaves some out. The sample contains some 38,000 clones, nearly 95% of which appear only once. The length of the CDR3 is 12 residues. V lost 4 bases to trimming and J lost 11 bases, with 15 bases between them. Per the germline V gene, CDR1 is SGHDT and CDR2 is YYEEEE. The rearrangement joins TRBV5-6 to TRBJ2-5; D is perhaps TRBD1 (6 bases). The sequenced sample was CD4+ T cells from peripheral blood mononuclear cells, obtained after pregnancy. This clonotype originated in a female donor in good health, enrolled as a control in a pregnancy study. Here the CDR3 reads CASSEPSGVQYF. The CDR3 nucleotides read TGTGCCAGCAGCGAACCATCAGGGGTTCAGTACTTC.